This T cell receptor beta chain comes out of a study of blood T cell repertoires in COVID-19. Overall study context: Acute and convalescent COVID-19 samples came from the United States, Italy and Spain. From T cells, B-cell-depleted T cells, or PBMCs came the material, which was cDNA or gDNA.

This clone showed up many times. In the authors' workflow: Nucleated cell counts were estimated from reference gene primer amplification. Assay used: immunoSEQ multiplex PCR; TCRdb lists only in-frame clones, some missing. The V and J calls and the clone size are those of that table, but D and trimming were determined from the DNA. The repertoire includes roughly 140,000 clones, around 82% of them detected once, and approximately 5% sits in the top ten. The V segment lost 2 bases and the J segment 7 bases; nucleotides outside the gene matches: 9. The CDR3 extends over 15 amino acids. Germline CDR1 and CDR2: MNHNY and SVGAGI (reference sequence).

The receptor was derived from a woman aged 50 to 60 with acute or convalescent COVID-19. The material sequenced was peripheral blood. The V and J genes are TRBV6-6 and TRBJ2-7; TRBD2 matches at 9 bases. CDR3 sequence reads: CASSYPAGLAREQYF. The CDR3, as DNA: TGTGCCAGCAGTTACCCAGCAGGACTAGCGAGGGAGCAGTACTTC.